This entry concerns a single T cell receptor (beta chain). This CDR3 region has 15 residues. Per the germline V gene, CDR1 is LGHNA and CDR2 is YNFKEQ. J lost 4 bases, V lost 1 base, and 5 bases had no gene match. Blood genomic DNA input for TRB amplification was roughly 220-500 ng. The sample belongs to a study of T and B cells in COVID-19 patients. TRB rearrangements were amplified by multiplex PCR with BIOMED2 TRB-A/B primers. TCRdb redid the calling of the multiplex PCR reads with MiXCR, one entry per CDR3 protein. Of some 5,300 distinct CDR3 sequences listed, 25% to 30% are singletons. The specimen sequenced was blood. This clonotype was obtained from a human donor with active COVID-19. The chain employs TRBV4-2 and TRBJ1-2, with TRBD1 identical over 8 bases. The CDR3 loop is CASSQGTGPSYGYTF. The CDR3 DNA is TGTGCCAGCAGCCAAGGGACAGGGCCAAGCTATGGCTACACCTTC.